A selection of T cell receptor beta chains follows, all from one sample in a study of monozygotic twins with inflammatory bowel disease. From the 5' RACE reads, TCRdb lists one entry per CDR3 protein and no DNA. This sample's clone table lists fewer than 550,000 distinct CDR3 sequences. Sequenced: blood. These TCRs come from a human donor with ulcerative colitis or Crohn's disease, or a healthy co-twin of an affected twin (not recorded which). CDR3s include the opening cysteine and the closing phenylalanine or tryptophan. Fields, in order: V gene, J gene, CDR3 protein.

TRBV10-2	TRBJ2-2	CASSGGAGTPGTGELFF
TRBV5-1	TRBJ1-6	CASSPGSPNSPLHF
TRBV7-2	TRBJ1-2	CASSLNRGPYYGYTF
TRBV9	TRBJ2-3	CASSVRRDSTDTQYF
TRBV2	TRBJ1-1	CASSVLGRSNTEAFF
TRBV5-1	TRBJ1-2	CASSRDRASNNYGYTF
TRBV20-1	TRBJ1-1	CSASDLGQPDQAFF
TRBV6-5	TRBJ1-2	CASSYDGHGGYGYTF
TRBV12-3/TRBV12-4	TRBJ1-2	CASAETRSYGYTF
TRBV7-2	TRBJ2-3	CASSHHHTQYF
TRBV5-1	TRBJ1-2	CASSRPGQERYTF
TRBV6-2/TRBV6-3	TRBJ2-7	CASREPGQGSYEQYF
TRBV20-1	TRBJ2-1	CSARGPTSVREQFF
TRBV20-1	TRBJ1-1	CSAREITGTAGAFF
TRBV6-1	TRBJ1-1	CASRSRTTQNTEAFF
TRBV5-1	TRBJ2-5	CASSAGLAGQWLETQYF
TRBV7-9	TRBJ2-7	CASSGWASDYEQYF
TRBV7-9	TRBJ2-7	CASSFLAGGYEQYF
TRBV20-1	TRBJ1-1	CTPSGGEPLKAFF
TRBV20-1	TRBJ1-1	CSATMNTEAFF
TRBV3-1	TRBJ2-1	CASSQNSHTYYNEQFF
TRBV7-2	TRBJ2-1	CASSSPNRSGNEQFF
TRBV10-3	TRBJ1-1	CAISERLTGVAFF
TRBV7-9	TRBJ2-1	CASSLGVPKGNDGEFF
TRBV20-1	TRBJ2-5	CSARDIAGGETRYF
TRBV27	TRBJ2-7	CASSLSRTGGYEQYF
TRBV27	TRBJ2-2	CASSLQGQLTGELFF
TRBV6-2/TRBV6-3	TRBJ2-7	CASSYSPSGRYSYEQYF
TRBV11-2	TRBJ2-3	CASTLERSTDTQYF
TRBV7-9	TRBJ1-1	CASSFQGRGTEAFF
TRBV7-6	TRBJ2-1	CASSSRDRGNEQFF
TRBV4-3	TRBJ2-1	CASSQATSGRRNEQFF
TRBV20-1	TRBJ1-5	CSAVGGTGGGQPQHF
TRBV12-3/TRBV12-4	TRBJ1-2	CASTGNGASYTF
TRBV5-6	TRBJ1-5	CASSLGTDLVNQPQHF
TRBV5-4	TRBJ1-4	CASRRDRKEKLFF
TRBV12-3/TRBV12-4	TRBJ2-1	CASSLGQGMIF
TRBV12-3/TRBV12-4	TRBJ1-4	CASNSGTGGKLFF
TRBV20-1	TRBJ2-3	CSARAGGPDTQYF
TRBV20-1	TRBJ2-2	CSDLGGRAKDTGELFF
TRBV19	TRBJ2-7	CATAGQGTYEQYF
TRBV28	TRBJ1-5	CASSLSDRVNQPQHF